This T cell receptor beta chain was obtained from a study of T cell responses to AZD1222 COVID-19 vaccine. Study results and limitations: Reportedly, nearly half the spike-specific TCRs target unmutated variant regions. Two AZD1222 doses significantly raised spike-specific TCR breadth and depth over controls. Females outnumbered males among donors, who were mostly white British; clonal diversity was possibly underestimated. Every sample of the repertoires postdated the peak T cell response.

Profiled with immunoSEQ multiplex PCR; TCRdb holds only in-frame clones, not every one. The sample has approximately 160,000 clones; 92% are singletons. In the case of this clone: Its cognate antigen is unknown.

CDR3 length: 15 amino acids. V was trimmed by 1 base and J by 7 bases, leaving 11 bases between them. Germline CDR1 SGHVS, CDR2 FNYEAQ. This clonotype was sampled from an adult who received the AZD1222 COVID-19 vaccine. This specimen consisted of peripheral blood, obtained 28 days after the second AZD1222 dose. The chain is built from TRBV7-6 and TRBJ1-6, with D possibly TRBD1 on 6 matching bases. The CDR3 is CASSLGEQGNSPLHF. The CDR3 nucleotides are TGTGCCAGCAGCTTAGGCGAGCAGGGGAATTCACCCCTCCACTTT.